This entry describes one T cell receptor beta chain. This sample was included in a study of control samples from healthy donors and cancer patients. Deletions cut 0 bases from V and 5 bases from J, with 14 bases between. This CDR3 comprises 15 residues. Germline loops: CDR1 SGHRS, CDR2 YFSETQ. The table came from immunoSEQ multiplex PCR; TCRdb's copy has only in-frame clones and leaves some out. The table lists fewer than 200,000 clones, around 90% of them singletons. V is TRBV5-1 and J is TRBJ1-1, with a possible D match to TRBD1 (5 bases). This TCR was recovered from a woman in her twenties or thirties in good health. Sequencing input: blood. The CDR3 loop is CASSLEQGRVTEAFF. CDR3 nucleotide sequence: TGCGCCAGCAGCTTGGAGCAGGGACGCGTGACTGAAGCTTTCTTT.